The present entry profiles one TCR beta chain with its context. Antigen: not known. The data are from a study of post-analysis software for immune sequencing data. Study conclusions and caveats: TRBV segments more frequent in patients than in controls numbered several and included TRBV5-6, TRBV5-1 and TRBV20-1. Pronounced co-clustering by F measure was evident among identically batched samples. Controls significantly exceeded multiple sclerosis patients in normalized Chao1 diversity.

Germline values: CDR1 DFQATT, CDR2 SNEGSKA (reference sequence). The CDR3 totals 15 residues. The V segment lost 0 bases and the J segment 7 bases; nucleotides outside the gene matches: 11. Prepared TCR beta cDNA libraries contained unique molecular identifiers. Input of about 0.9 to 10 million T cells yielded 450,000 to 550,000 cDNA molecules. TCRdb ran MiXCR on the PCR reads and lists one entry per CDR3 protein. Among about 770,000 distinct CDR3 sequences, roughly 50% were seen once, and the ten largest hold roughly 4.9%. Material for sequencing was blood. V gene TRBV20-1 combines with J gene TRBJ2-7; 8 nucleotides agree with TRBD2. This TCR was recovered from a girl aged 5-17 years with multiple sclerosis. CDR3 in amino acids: CSARDRFSGSREQYF. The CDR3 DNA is TGCAGTGCTAGAGATCGATTCAGCGGGAGTAGAGAGCAGTACTTC.